These T cell receptor beta chains were read from a single sample in a study of regulatory T cells in long-lasting Graves disease. TCRdb re-called the multiplex PCR reads with MiXCR, one entry per CDR3 protein. The sample yields 400,000 to 500,000 distinct CDR3 sequences, over 14% seen once. These records were also assigned to another study, of T cells in Graves' hyperthyroidism and ophthalmopathy.

This material consisted of peripheral blood mononuclear cells (PBMCs), taken at new diagnosis, from a patient treated with antithyroid drugs. These receptors came from a woman in her thirties or forties with Graves disease. CDR3s include the opening cysteine and the closing phenylalanine or tryptophan. D genes are given only for firm matches. Clone size appears in some rows only: once, few, many, or a class for an expanded clone.

V,J,size,D,CDR3,DNA
TRBV12-3/TRBV12-4,TRBJ1-1,many,.,CASSLGQARDTEAFF,TGTGCCAGCAGTTTAGGCCAGGCCCGGGACACTGAAGCTTTCTTT
TRBV10-3,TRBJ2-2,.,TRBD2,CAIRAGRGLAGGPHTGELFF,TGTGCCATCAGGGCCGGCAGGGGACTAGCGGGAGGGCCCCACACCGGGGAGCTGTTTTTT
TRBV11-2,TRBJ2-3,many,TRBD2,CASSLSGGSGTDTQYF,TGTGCCAGCAGCTTATCCGGCGGGAGCGGCACAGATACGCAGTATTTT
TRBV5-4,TRBJ1-2,.,.,CASSLLSGRGIGGYTF,TGTGCCAGCAGCCTCCTCTCTGGGCGGGGAATAGGAGGCTACACCTTC
TRBV4-3,TRBJ2-7,few,.,CASSQAPGDAYEQYF,TGCGCCAGCAGCCAAGCCCCCGGGGATGCCTACGAGCAGTACTTC
TRBV6-5,TRBJ1-2,.,.,CASSAPGRAGYTF,TGTGCCAGCAGCGCGCCAGGGAGGGCTGGCTACACCTTC
TRBV28,TRBJ1-1,many,.,CASSFVELNTEAFF,TGTGCCAGCAGTTTCGTTGAGCTGAACACTGAAGCTTTCTTT
TRBV28,TRBJ2-3,few,TRBD1,CASSVLGTGVFADTQYF,TGTGCCAGCAGTGTACTCGGGACAGGGGTCTTCGCAGATACGCAGTATTTT
TRBV4-1,TRBJ2-5,once,TRBD2,CASSQDAGEWTETQYF,TGCGCCAGCAGCCAAGATGCGGGGGAATGGACGGAGACCCAGTACTTC
TRBV13,TRBJ1-1,many,TRBD1,CASSPSTYRGTEAFF,TGTGCCAGCAGCCCCTCAACCTACAGGGGCACTGAAGCTTTCTTT
TRBV6-9,TRBJ2-1,.,TRBD2,CASSYRTLAGGTHNEQFF,TGTGCCAGCAGTTACCGGACACTAGCGGGAGGGACCCACAATGAGCAGTTCTTC
TRBV10-3,TRBJ1-2,many,TRBD1,CAISNRDRGQDGYTF,TGTGCCATCAGTAACCGGGACAGGGGGCAGGATGGCTACACCTTC
TRBV29-1,TRBJ2-7,.,.,CSVQLNSYEQYF,TGCAGCGTTCAACTCAACTCCTACGAGCAGTACTTC
TRBV11-2,TRBJ1-2,.,.,CASSTSKAADYGYTF,TGTGCCAGCAGCACCTCGAAGGCCGCTGACTATGGCTACACCTTC
TRBV6-1,TRBJ2-5,.,TRBD2,CASSEIVAGGGETQYF,TGTGCCAGCAGTGAAATTGTAGCGGGGGGGGGAGAGACCCAGTACTTC
TRBV5-1,TRBJ2-7,many,.,CASSPGTKGGEQYF,TGCGCCAGCAGCCCAGGTACGAAGGGAGGCGAGCAGTACTTC
TRBV10-3,TRBJ2-1,.,.,CAVRGDPDEQFF,TGTGCCGTCCGAGGGGATCCGGATGAGCAGTTCTTC
TRBV9,TRBJ2-1,.,.,CASSSLGGNEQFF,TGTGCCAGCAGCTCCTTAGGGGGAAATGAGCAGTTCTTC
TRBV19,TRBJ1-4,.,TRBD1,CASRAGTGSEKLFF,TGTGCCAGTAGAGCCGGGACAGGGTCTGAAAAACTGTTTTTT
TRBV5-6,TRBJ2-4,few,TRBD2,CASSLRYSGRDIQYF,TGTGCCAGCAGTTTGAGGTATAGCGGGAGGGACATTCAGTACTTC
TRBV5-1,TRBJ2-7,many,.,CASSWAESSYEQYF,TGCGCCAGCAGCTGGGCGGAAAGCTCCTACGAGCAGTACTTC
TRBV2,TRBJ2-5,many,.,CASRRTHGETQYF,TGTGCCAGCAGACGGACACATGGGGAGACCCAGTACTTC
TRBV11-3,TRBJ2-7,.,TRBD2,CASSGRADYEQYF,TGTGCCAGCAGCGGGAGGGCCGACTACGAGCAGTACTTC
TRBV2,TRBJ2-7,many,.,CASITSPSSYEQYF,TGTGCCAGCATCACGAGCCCGAGCTCCTACGAGCAGTACTTC
TRBV10-3,TRBJ2-7,.,.,CAISERGNYEQYF,TGTGCCATCAGTGAGCGGGGGAACTACGAGCAGTACTTC
TRBV7-9,TRBJ1-3,few,.,CASSLDGLSGNTIYF,TGTGCCAGCAGCTTAGATGGGCTCTCTGGAAACACCATATATTTT
TRBV11-3,TRBJ2-2,many,.,CASSIDGQSSGELFF,TGTGCCAGCAGCATTGACGGACAGTCCAGCGGGGAGCTGTTTTTT
TRBV7-3,TRBJ2-6,.,.,CASSPIRGARANVLTF,TGTGCCAGCAGCCCCATTAGGGGGGCGAGGGCCAACGTCCTGACTTTC
TRBV29-1,TRBJ1-5,.,.,CSAGGQANEPQHF,TGCAGCGCTGGGGGGCAGGCGAATGAGCCCCAGCATTTT
TRBV7-9,TRBJ2-3,many,.,CASSLTGPPDTQYF,TGTGCCAGCAGCTTAACAGGGCCCCCAGATACGCAGTATTTT
TRBV30,TRBJ1-1,many,.,CAWRPRQNTEAFF,TGTGCCTGGAGGCCACGGCAGAACACTGAAGCTTTCTTT
TRBV20-1,TRBJ2-3,.,TRBD1,CSAEGTGEGTQYF,TGCAGTGCTGAAGGGACAGGGGAAGGTACGCAGTATTTT
TRBV25-1,TRBJ1-2,.,TRBD1,CASSGTGEGYTF,TGTGCCAGCAGTGGGACAGGGGAAGGCTACACCTTC
TRBV19,TRBJ1-1,.,.,CASSIRNEATEAFF,TGTGCCAGTAGTATAAGAAACGAGGCCACTGAAGCTTTCTTT
TRBV9,TRBJ2-7,many,TRBD2,CASSVAGEGYEQYF,TGTGCCAGCAGCGTAGCTGGGGAGGGCTACGAGCAGTACTTC
TRBV14,TRBJ2-7,.,.,CASSAAGYEQYF,TGTGCCAGCAGCGCGGCGGGCTACGAGCAGTACTTC
TRBV27,TRBJ2-7,many,TRBD1,CASSPRDRDYEQYF,TGTGCCAGCAGTCCAAGGGACAGGGATTACGAGCAGTACTTC
TRBV9,TRBJ1-3,many,.,CASSPTGNSGNTIYF,TGTGCCAGCAGCCCCACAGGGAACTCTGGAAACACCATATATTTT
TRBV10-3,TRBJ2-1,many,TRBD2,CAISGLAGSSYNEQFF,TGTGCCATCAGTGGACTAGCGGGATCCTCCTACAATGAGCAGTTCTTC
TRBV24-1,TRBJ2-1,.,.,CATSDLSGYNEQFF,TGTGCCACCAGTGATTTGTCAGGGTACAATGAGCAGTTCTTC
TRBV18,TRBJ2-7,once,.,CASSPSQGEQYF,TGTGCCAGCTCACCAAGTCAGGGGGAGCAGTACTTC
TRBV6-2/TRBV6-3,TRBJ1-4,.,.,CASSNGQFEKLFF,TGTGCCAGCAGTAACGGACAGTTTGAAAAACTGTTTTTT
TRBV5-1,TRBJ2-1,few,.,CASSLEGLNNEQFF,TGCGCCAGCAGCTTGGAAGGGCTGAACAATGAGCAGTTCTTC
TRBV28,TRBJ2-1,.,TRBD2,CASRPSSGSDEQFF,TGTGCCAGCAGACCCTCTAGCGGGAGCGATGAGCAGTTCTTC
TRBV27,TRBJ1-6,many,TRBD1,CASRWDRGESPLHF,TGTGCCAGCAGGTGGGACAGGGGGGAATCACCCCTCCACTTT
TRBV7-2,TRBJ1-6,many,.,CASSFRSDSPLHF,TGTGCCAGCAGCTTCCGGTCGGATTCACCCCTCCACTTT
TRBV5-1,TRBJ2-1,.,TRBD2,CASGGVLSGSYNEQFF,TGCGCCAGCGGGGGGGTCCTCTCGGGCTCCTACAATGAGCAGTTCTTC
TRBV29-1,TRBJ2-7,.,TRBD1,CSVLGQVSYEQYF,TGCAGCGTCCTTGGACAGGTGTCCTACGAGCAGTACTTC
TRBV20-1,TRBJ2-1,.,TRBD2,CSARVLAGEGRNEQFF,TGCAGTGCTAGAGTATTAGCGGGAGAGGGACGCAATGAGCAGTTCTTC
TRBV10-2,TRBJ2-3,few,TRBD2,CASQNSGRPDTQYF,TGCGCCAGCCAAAATAGCGGGAGGCCAGATACGCAGTATTTT
TRBV30,TRBJ2-1,few,TRBD1,CAWRATGFEQFF,TGTGCCTGGAGAGCGACAGGGTTTGAGCAGTTCTTC
TRBV28,TRBJ2-1,many,TRBD2,CASSFSAGGLFYNEQFF,TGTGCCAGCAGTTTTTCAGCGGGGGGCCTGTTTTACAATGAGCAGTTCTTC
TRBV4-1,TRBJ2-7,many,TRBD1,CASASGQGGYEQYF,TGCGCCAGCGCATCGGGACAGGGGGGTTACGAGCAGTACTTC
TRBV5-4,TRBJ2-6,few,TRBD1,CASSHGDRGWSSGANVLTF,TGTGCCAGCAGCCATGGGGACAGGGGATGGAGCTCTGGGGCCAACGTCCTGACTTTC
TRBV15,TRBJ2-2,.,TRBD1,CATSRDIGTGGLGELFF,TGTGCCACCAGCAGAGATATCGGGACAGGGGGCCTCGGGGAGCTGTTTTTT